The 25 T cell receptor beta chains given below trace back to one sample, sequenced in a study of technical replicates of blood from a handful of donors. Profiling relied on immunoSEQ multiplex PCR, and the TCRdb table lists in-frame clones only, not all of them. The sample lists under 95,000 clones, about 95% occurring once. Sample: T cells isolated from PBMCs. These receptor sequences come from a human donor in good health.

The V gene is TRBV7-9, the J gene TRBJ2-2, with 16 bases aligning to TRBD2. Germline CDR1 is SEHNR and CDR2 is FQNEAQ (reference sequence). The CDR3 consists of 16 residues. V gave up 10 bases and J gave up 4 bases; unmatched junction bases: 6. The CDR3 DNA sequence: TGTGCCACCGGGACTAGCGGGAGGGCTCTCACCGGGGAGCTGTTTTTT. It codes for CATGTSGRALTGELFF.

This chain uses TRBV9 with TRBJ2-1, with TRBD2 as a possible D gene (5 bases). Germline V CDR1 and CDR2: SGDLS, YYNGEE. CDR3 length equals 15 residues. V shed 3 bases and J shed 0 bases, with 10 bases lying between them. CDR3 in amino acids: CASSAGLSSYNEQFF. The CDR3 DNA is TGTGCCAGCAGCGCCGGACTGAGCTCCTACAATGAGCAGTTCTTC.

This rearrangement joins TRBV14 to TRBJ2-5; D is perhaps TRBD1 (6 bases). Trimming removed 5 bases from V and 0 bases from J, with 13 bases in between. CDR1 SGHDN and CDR2 FVKESK come from the germline V gene. The CDR3 loop spans 15 amino acids. The DNA for the CDR3 is TGTGCCAGCAGCGACAGGAGCTTTTACCAAGAGACCCAGTACTTC. The encoded protein is CASSDRSFYQETQYF.

The rearrangement links TRBV4-1 to TRBJ2-5, with a weak D call TRBD2 (5 bases). Germline lookup yields CDR1 MGHRA and CDR2 YSYEKL. Trimming removed 3 bases at V and 0 bases at J, with 14 bases between. This CDR3 comprises 16 residues. The CDR3 bases are TGCGCCAGCAGCCAGAGGGTGATAGCAGACCAAGAGACCCAGTACTTC. This encodes CASSQRVIADQETQYF.

The rearrangement uses TRBV5-1 and TRBJ2-3, with 13 positions matching TRBD2. The CDR3 is 16 amino acids. Germline values: CDR1 SGHRS, CDR2 YFSETQ. Germline trimming cut 3 bases from V and 3 bases from J; bases unmatched to any gene: 4. As DNA, the CDR3 is TGCGCCAGCAGCTCGGGACTAGCGGGAATTACAGATACGCAGTATTTT. Its protein is CASSSGLAGITDTQYF.

This sequence joins TRBV2 and TRBJ2-7; 7 positions agree with TRBD2. In germline, CDR1 is SNHLY, CDR2 FYNNEI. Losses at the gene ends were 3 bases for V and 2 bases for J; bases not matched to a gene: 1. The CDR3 loop spans 13 amino acids. In nucleotides, the CDR3 is TGTGCCAGCAGTGAGACTAGCACCTACGAGCAGTACTTC. Translation gives CASSETSTYEQYF.

This chain connects TRBV10-1 to TRBJ1-3; tentatively, D is TRBD1 (5 bases). Germline loops: CDR1 WNHNN, CDR2 SYGVQD (reference sequence). V dropped 8 bases and J dropped 4 bases, with 15 bases sitting between them. The length of the CDR3 is 14 residues. The chain's CDR3 is CASSPGGSGNTIYF. In DNA form, the CDR3 reads TGCGCCAGCTCTCCCGGGGGATCCGGAAACACCATATATTTT.

This chain links TRBV6-1 with TRBJ1-3; possibly TRBD1 for D (5 bases). This CDR3 is built from 15 residues. CDR1 and CDR2 from the germline V gene are MNHNS and SASEGT. With 4 bases removed from V and 1 base from J, the gap between germline ends came to 11 bases. The CDR3 spells CASSASKGSGNTIYF. CDR3 in DNA: TGTGCCAGCAGTGCCTCAAAGGGGTCTGGAAACACCATATATTTT.

V and J are TRBV10-3 and TRBJ1-5; no definite D call. The CDR3 is made up of 14 amino acids. V was shortened by 0 bases and J by 4 bases, with 7 bases between the two germline ends. In germline, CDR1 is ENHRY, CDR2 SYGVKD. The CDR3 here is CAISESYKNQPQHF. The CDR3 DNA sequence: TGTGCCATCAGTGAGTCTTACAAGAATCAGCCCCAGCATTTT.

The chain is built from TRBV9 and TRBJ2-1, with 9 bases that match TRBD1. V gave up 3 bases and J gave up 6 bases; unmatched junction bases: 10. CDR1 is SGDLS and CDR2 is YYNGEE in the germline V gene. The CDR3 contains 16 residues. CDR3 DNA: TGTGCCAGCAGCGCCCAAACCGGGACAGGGTCCAATGAGCAGTTCTTC. Protein sequence: CASSAQTGTGSNEQFF.

The rearrangement links TRBV2 to TRBJ2-3; tentative D call: TRBD2 (7 bases). Germline assignment: CDR1 SNHLY and CDR2 FYNNEI. The CDR3 loop spans 16 amino acids. V was pared by 3 bases and J by 2 bases, with 15 bases between. CDR3 in amino acids: CASSERKRGATDTQYF. CDR3 bases: TGTGCCAGCAGTGAGAGGAAACGGGGGGCCACAGATACGCAGTATTTT.

The chain has TRBV6-1 and TRBJ1-4; TRBD1 might be the D (5 bases). The ends were cut back, 8 bases at V and 2 bases at J, with 9 bases in the middle. CDR3 size: 13 residues. Germline CDR1 and CDR2: MNHNS and SASEGT. In nucleotides, the CDR3 is TGTGCCAGCGGGCGACAGACTAATGAAAAACTGTTTTTT. It translates to CASGRQTNEKLFF.

The chain links TRBV6-5 to TRBJ2-1; TRBD1 is a possible D gene (7 bases). The length of the CDR3 is 15 residues. Trimming cost V 1 base and J 7 bases, with 14 bases left between them. CDR1 is MNHEY and CDR2 is SVGAGI in the germline V gene. CDR3 sequence reads: CASSYLGRGRNEQFF. In nucleotides, the CDR3 is TGTGCCAGCAGTTACTTAGGCAGGGGGAGGAATGAGCAGTTCTTC.

The rearrangement links TRBV4-1 to TRBJ2-5; D is undetermined. The CDR3 is made up of 14 amino acids. V was trimmed by 1 base and J by 2 bases, leaving 8 bases between them. The germline V gene has CDR1 MGHRA and CDR2 YSYEKL. The CDR3 sequence is CASSQGIGQETQYF. CDR3 DNA sequence: TGCGCCAGCAGCCAAGGAATCGGTCAAGAGACCCAGTACTTC.

The gene calls are TRBV18 and TRBJ1-5; perhaps TRBD1 as D (6 bases). Trimming took off 3 bases at V and 0 bases at J, with 15 bases between the two ends. Germline assignment: CDR1 KGHSH and CDR2 LQKENI. There are 17 residues in the CDR3. CDR3 amino acids: CASSPGIGTYSNQPQHF. In DNA, the CDR3 is TGTGCCAGCTCACCCGGGATCGGGACATATAGCAATCAGCCCCAGCATTTT. The full variable domain, in which reference TRBV18 and TRBJ1-5 provide the parts outside the CDR3, is NAGVMQNPRHLVRRRGQEARLRCSPMKGHSHVYWYRQLPEEGLKFMVYLQKENIIDESGMPKERFSAEFPKEGPSILRIQQVVRGDSAAYFCASSPGIGTYSNQPQHFGDGTRLSIL.

This clone was seen a single time. The CDR3 bases are TGTGCCTGGAGTGTACTAGAAGGGGGGCCCCAGCATTTT. Encoded protein: CAWSVLEGGPQHF. The genes are TRBV30 and TRBJ1-5; possible D gene TRBD1, 6 bases. CDR1 is GTSNPN and CDR2 is SVGIG in the germline V gene (reference sequence). Trimming removed 0 bases at V and 9 bases at J, with 12 bases between. This CDR3 has 13 amino acids.

The chain combines TRBV10-1 with TRBJ1-1, with D uncertain. V lost 6 bases and J 0 bases, leaving 8 bases between the germline ends. This CDR3 has 13 amino acids. From germline, CDR1 is WNHNN and CDR2 SYGVQD (reference sequence). The CDR3 DNA sequence: TGCGCCAGCAGCAAGACAATGAACACTGAAGCTTTCTTT. The encoded protein is CASSKTMNTEAFF.

The gene calls are TRBV18 and TRBJ2-7; no clear D. The CDR3 contains 13 residues. Between the trimmed V and J ends, which lost 2 bases and 2 bases, there was a span of 7 bases. Germline CDR1 and CDR2: KGHSH and LQKENI. DNA for the CDR3: TGTGCCAGCTCACCAAGCCGCACCTACGAGCAGTACTTC. This sequence encodes CASSPSRTYEQYF.

The chain employs TRBV4-1 and TRBJ1-2; no reliable D call. The CDR3 spans 14 residues. The V end lost 0 bases, the J end lost 3 bases, and 8 bases lay between the germline ends. Germline V CDR1 and CDR2: MGHRA, YSYEKL. The CDR3 DNA follows: TGCGCCAGCAGCCAAGAAGTCACGGACTATGGCTACACCTTC. The encoded protein is CASSQEVTDYGYTF.

The chain recombines TRBV28 with TRBJ2-1, with D tentatively TRBD1 (6 bases). This CDR3 spans 15 amino acids. CDR1 MDHEN and CDR2 SYDVKM come from the germline V gene. V was cut by 4 bases and J by 1 base, with 11 bases left in between. CDR3 nucleotides: TGTGCCAGCAGTTGGCAACAGGGTTCCTACAATGAGCAGTTCTTC. This gives the protein CASSWQQGSYNEQFF.

A few counts support this clone. The J gene is TRBJ2-7, the V gene TRBV19, with D maybe TRBD1 (6 bases). The CDR3 loop spans 14 amino acids. Germline-derived CDR1 and CDR2 are LNHDA and SQIVND (reference sequence). The V end was cut by 3 bases, the J end by 4 bases, with 13 bases between. In nucleotides, the CDR3 is TGTGCCAGTAGTATCCAACAGGGCCAGTACGAGCAGTACTTC. The encoded protein is CASSIQQGQYEQYF.

The CDR3, as DNA: TGTGCCAGCAGTTACATCCAGGGGCACCTTGAAGCTTTCTTT. It specifies CASSYIQGHLEAFF. This chain uses TRBV6-5 with TRBJ1-1; a weak D match, TRBD1 (6 bases). Trimming removed 2 bases at V and 7 bases at J, with 14 bases between. Looked up from germline, CDR1 is MNHEY and CDR2 is SVGAGI. This CDR3 contains 14 residues.

The chain joins TRBV27 to TRBJ1-5; no clear D gene. V lost 5 bases to trimming and J lost 4 bases, with 9 bases between them. CDR1 and CDR2 from the germline V gene are MNHEY and SMNVEV (reference sequence). The CDR3 loop spans 13 amino acids. The CDR3: CASSTRINQPQHF. As DNA, the CDR3 is TGTGCCAGCAGTACCAGGATTAATCAGCCCCAGCATTTT.

The chain joins TRBV15 to TRBJ1-1; D is possibly TRBD1 (6 bases). V dropped 1 base and J dropped 11 bases, with 17 bases sitting between them. In germline, CDR1 is LNHNV, CDR2 YYDKDF (reference sequence). The CDR3 loop spans 14 amino acids. The CDR3 DNA is TGTGCCACCAGCAGAGCCTTCGGGACATTGGAGGCTTTCTTT. This sequence encodes CATSRAFGTLEAFF.

The chain recombines TRBV2 with TRBJ2-7, with D perhaps TRBD1 (5 bases). The V end was cut by 3 bases, the J end by 2 bases, with 11 bases between. CDR1 is SNHLY and CDR2 is FYNNEI in the germline V gene. The CDR3 is 14 amino acids. The CDR3 spells CASSDVTGTYEQYF. DNA for the CDR3: TGTGCCAGCAGTGACGTTACAGGCACCTACGAGCAGTACTTC.